These 20 T cell receptor beta chains were sequenced from one sample in a study of CD8 T cells in Susac syndrome. Reverse transcription of roughly 0.5 to 1 ug RNA was carried out with random hexamers. TCRdb recomputed calls from the immunoSEQ multiplex PCR reads with MiXCR, one row per CDR3 protein. This table holds 100,000 to 150,000 distinct CDR3 sequences, around 95% found once. Sequenced: CD8+ T cells from PBMCs. These receptors were obtained from a human donor with Susac syndrome.

The gene calls are TRBV27 and TRBJ1-1; TRBD1 aligns across 9 bases. The CDR3 contains 16 residues. Trimming cost V 5 bases and J 3 bases; bases outside gene matches: 10. Looked up from germline, CDR1 is MNHEY and CDR2 is SMNVEV (reference sequence). The CDR3 spells CASSPLIRTGDTEAFF. CDR3 sequence (DNA): TGTGCCAGCAGTCCCCTAATCAGGACAGGGGACACTGAAGCTTTCTTT.

The chain carries TRBV5-1 and TRBJ2-1; TRBD1 or TRBD2 may be the D gene (5 bases each). With 2 bases removed from V and 5 bases from J, the gap between germline ends came to 8 bases. Germline V CDR1 and CDR2: SGHRS, YFSETQ. CDR3 size: 13 residues. Written as DNA, the CDR3 is TGCGCCAGCAGCTTCGGGGCACACAATGAGCAGTTCTTC. Amino acids: CASSFGAHNEQFF.

The chain has TRBV25-1 and TRBJ1-3; tentative D call: TRBD1 (5 bases). V shed 1 base and J shed 1 base, with 8 bases lying between them. Germline V gene data show CDR1 as MGHDK and CDR2 as SYGVNS. The CDR3 loop spans 15 amino acids. CDR3 protein: CASSELTGSGNTIYF. The CDR3, as DNA: TGTGCCAGCAGTGAATTAACAGGATCTGGAAACACCATATATTTT. The full variable domain, in which reference TRBV25-1 and TRBJ1-3 provide the parts outside the CDR3, is EADIYQTPRYLVIGTGKKITLECSQTMGHDKMYWYQQDPGMELHLIHYSYGVNSTEKGDLSSESTVSRIRTEHFPLTLESARPSHTSQYLCASSELTGSGNTIYFGEGSWLTVV.

The chain couples TRBV10-3 to TRBJ2-7; 12 bases fit TRBD2. The germline CDR1 and CDR2 sequences are ENHRY and SYGVKD. V trimming: 2 bases; J trimming: 6 bases; junction bases outside the gene matches: 5. The CDR3 has 15 residues. The CDR3: CAISEATSGRPEQYF. The CDR3 nucleotides are TGTGCCATCAGTGAGGCGACTAGCGGGAGACCCGAGCAGTACTTC.

The chain joins TRBV11-2 to TRBJ2-1, with 13 bases that match TRBD2. The length of the CDR3 is 19 residues. The germline V gene has CDR1 SGHAT and CDR2 FQNNGV. V lost 1 base, J lost 3 bases, and 9 bases stayed unmatched. CDR3 loop: CASSLGTSGSLLGYNEQFF. For the CDR3, the DNA is TGTGCCAGCAGCTTAGGGACTAGCGGGAGTTTGCTGGGCTACAATGAGCAGTTCTTC. The full variable domain, rest sourced from reference TRBV11-2 and TRBJ2-1, is EAGVAQSPRYKIIEKRQSVAFWCNPISGHATLYWYQQILGQGPKLLIQFQNNGVVDDSQLPKDRFSAERLKGVDSTLKIQPAKLEDSAVYLCASSLGTSGSLLGYNEQFFGPGTRLTVL.

The chain is built from TRBV11-2 and TRBJ1-2; 8 bases match TRBD1. The CDR3 runs 15 residues. CDR1 and CDR2 from the germline V gene are SGHAT and FQNNGV. The junction had 12 bases not matched to a gene; V was cut back by 5 bases and J by 7 bases. The CDR3 is CASSPWGQGATGYTF. As DNA, the CDR3 is TGTGCCAGCAGCCCCTGGGGCCAGGGGGCGACTGGCTACACCTTC. Variable domain in full (rest from reference TRBV11-2 and TRBJ1-2): EAGVAQSPRYKIIEKRQSVAFWCNPISGHATLYWYQQILGQGPKLLIQFQNNGVVDDSQLPKDRFSAERLKGVDSTLKIQPAKLEDSAVYLCASSPWGQGATGYTFGSGTRLTVV.

This sequence joins TRBV3-1 and TRBJ2-2; 10 nucleotides agree with TRBD2. Germline trimming cut 4 bases from V and 8 bases from J; bases unmatched to any gene: 1. CDR3 length equals 13 residues. Germline CDR1 is LGHDT and CDR2 is YNNKEL (reference sequence). As DNA, the CDR3 is TGTGCCAGCAGCCCGGGACTAGCGGGGGAGCTGTTTTTT. Translating it yields CASSPGLAGELFF.

This rearrangement joins TRBV30 to TRBJ2-3; possible D gene TRBD1, 5 bases. This CDR3 region has 13 residues. In germline, CDR1 is GTSNPN, CDR2 SVGIG (reference sequence). V was pared by 2 bases and J by 3 bases, with 9 bases between. The CDR3 sequence: CAWSLAGTDTQYF. The DNA of the CDR3 is TGTGCCTGGAGTCTTGCAGGGACAGATACGCAGTATTTT. Variable domain in full (rest from reference TRBV30 and TRBJ2-3): SQTIHQWPATLVQPVGSPLSLECTVEGTSNPNLYWYRQAAGRGLQLLFYSVGIGQISSEVPQNLSASRPQDRQFILSSKKLLLSDSGFYLCAWSLAGTDTQYFGPGTRLTVL.

The chain recombines TRBV4-1 with TRBJ2-3, with 8 bases identical to TRBD1. CDR1 and CDR2 (germline): MGHRA, YSYEKL. This CDR3 is 15 amino acids long. Trimming removed 4 bases from V and 4 bases from J; junction bases left unmatched: 7. The CDR3 DNA is TGCGCCAGCAGCCCATTGGACAGGGACGCAGATACGCAGTATTTT. Protein product: CASSPLDRDADTQYF.

The chain combines TRBV12-3 or TRBV12-4 with TRBJ2-4; 9 nucleotides line up with TRBD2. The CDR3 loop spans 15 amino acids. V shed 6 bases and J 5 bases; nucleotides not matched to a gene: 8. The chain's CDR3 is CASSTPASGENIQYF. In DNA form, the CDR3 reads TGTGCCAGCAGCACCCCGGCTAGCGGGGAAAACATTCAGTACTTC.

CDR3 nucleotides: TGTGCCTGGAGTGTAACCTATGCCACTGAAGCTTTCTTT. Translated, it gives CAWSVTYATEAFF. The rearrangement uses TRBV30 and TRBJ1-1; D not resolved. The V and J ends lost 0 bases and 4 bases respectively, with 9 bases between them. Germline CDR1 GTSNPN, CDR2 SVGIG (reference sequence). CDR3 length equals 13 residues. The full variable domain, rest sourced from reference TRBV30 and TRBJ1-1, is SQTIHQWPATLVQPVGSPLSLECTVEGTSNPNLYWYRQAAGRGLQLLFYSVGIGQISSEVPQNLSASRPQDRQFILSSKKLLLSDSGFYLCAWSVTYATEAFFGQGTRLTVV.

The chain joins TRBV4-2 to TRBJ2-1, with 14 positions matching TRBD2. The CDR3 is 17 residues long. Per the germline V gene, CDR1 is LGHNA and CDR2 is YNFKEQ. V trimming: 3 bases; J trimming: 8 bases; junction bases outside the gene matches: 9. The CDR3 region is CASSQSTGTSGSDEQFF. As DNA, the CDR3 is TGTGCCAGCAGCCAGTCCACCGGGACTAGCGGGAGCGATGAGCAGTTCTTC.

The chain employs TRBV13 and TRBJ2-1; no reliable D call. Trimming left V 1 base short and J 2 bases short, with 6 bases between. CDR1 and CDR2 from the germline V gene are PRHDT and FYEKMQ (reference sequence). The CDR3 extends over 14 amino acids. The CDR3 region is CASSLDPPYNEQFF. The CDR3 nucleotides are TGTGCCAGCAGCTTAGATCCCCCCTACAATGAGCAGTTCTTC.

This clonotype was recorded only once. This chain joins TRBV4-1 and TRBJ2-7; TRBD2 is a possible D gene (7 bases). The CDR3 loop spans 16 amino acids. Germline lookup yields CDR1 MGHRA and CDR2 YSYEKL. V was shortened by 4 bases and J by 2 bases, with 18 bases between the two germline ends. CDR3 nucleotides: TGCGCCAGCAGCCCAGAATGGGGGGGGGCCGCCTACGAGCAGTACTTC. Its translation is CASSPEWGGAAYEQYF.

This rearrangement joins TRBV7-2 to TRBJ2-2; D gene ambiguous. Trimming shortened V by 5 bases and J by 6 bases, and 13 bases separated the two germline ends. The CDR3 runs 14 residues. Per germline, CDR1 SGHTA and CDR2 FQGNSA. The CDR3 DNA reads TGTGCCAGCAGCCCACTTCACGTAGCCGGGGAGCTGTTTTTT. Protein: CASSPLHVAGELFF.

The chain links TRBV12-3 or TRBV12-4 to TRBJ2-1, with 8 positions matching TRBD2. The V and J ends lost 6 bases and 4 bases, in that order; junction bases with no gene match: 14. CDR3 length: 17 residues. As DNA, the CDR3 is TGTGCCAGCAGCCTACGCCCACTAGCGGATACTTACAATGAGCAGTTCTTC. This encodes CASSLRPLADTYNEQFF.

The chain employs TRBV4-1 and TRBJ1-1; TRBD1 agrees at 7 bases. The CDR3 has 17 residues. V lost 0 bases to trimming and J lost 1 base; unmatched junction nucleotides: 8. Germline V gene lookup returns CDR1 MGHRA and CDR2 YSYEKL. The CDR3 region has the DNA TGCGCCAGCAGCCAAGATATTTTGACAGGGACGAACACTGAAGCTTTCTTT. Translated: CASSQDILTGTNTEAFF.

The chain employs TRBV29-1 and TRBJ2-1; 7 bases are shared with TRBD2. With V trimmed by 3 bases and J by 5 bases, 7 bases remained unmatched. CDR1 and CDR2 (germline): SQVTM, ANQGSEA. The CDR3 has 14 residues. Here the CDR3 DNA reads TGCAGCGTTGAGGGAGGGGTCCTCCACAATGAGCAGTTCTTC. Translating gives CSVEGGVLHNEQFF.

This clonotype showed up just a few times. The chain recombines TRBV7-3 with TRBJ2-1; tentative D call: TRBD1 (6 bases). This CDR3 spans 15 amino acids. Trimming removed 1 base from V and 3 bases from J, with 10 bases in between. Looked up from germline, CDR1 is SGHTA and CDR2 is FQGTGA. CDR3 in amino acids: CASSLRQGLYNEQFF. CDR3 DNA sequence: TGTGCCAGCAGCTTAAGGCAGGGGCTCTACAATGAGCAGTTCTTC.

The chain uses TRBV7-9 and TRBJ2-7; 7 nucleotides agree with TRBD1. V trimming: 5 bases; J trimming: 5 bases; junction bases outside the gene matches: 9. In germline, CDR1 is SEHNR, CDR2 FQNEAQ (reference sequence). The CDR3 runs 14 residues. CDR3 protein: CASSVRQGVDEQYF. The CDR3 bases are TGTGCCAGCAGCGTTAGACAGGGTGTCGACGAGCAGTACTTC.